This T cell receptor beta chain originates from a study of regulatory T cells in long-lasting Graves disease (dated by TCRdb to the early 2020s). At the level of the whole study: Antithyroid drugs had been taken for less than 3 months by newly diagnosed Graves' disease patients. Persistent Graves' disease patients were compared with newly diagnosed Graves' disease patients by peripheral blood TCR sequencing and RNA sequencing. TCR sequencing covered approximately 13 persistent and 20 or so newly diagnosed Graves' disease patients, about 35 samples in total. The study was conducted in China and was registered as a clinical trial. The research as a whole found: Only the TCR beta chain was sequenced and analyzed. Persistent disease showed preferential use of TRBV28, TRBJ1-2 and TRBJ2-5, whereas newly diagnosed disease favored TRBV20-1 and TRBJ2-1. Lower TCR Shannon entropy and fewer highly expanded clones were observed in persistent Graves' disease patients than in newly diagnosed patients, which suggested clonal expansion. Because the primary lesion, thyroid tissue, could not be accessed, the study looked at peripheral blood alone. Persistent patients shared more public clonotypes among themselves (around 2,500) than newly diagnosed patients did (nearly 1,000). The small sample size was acknowledged by the authors as a limitation that may reduce accuracy.

In the paper's terms, the time point label means: newly diagnosed GD, antithyroid drugs for less than 3 months. For both TCR sequencing and RNA sequencing, RNA was extracted from PBMCs using TRIzol. Graves' disease was diagnosed according to American Thyroid Association guidelines. Recruitment of patients was carried out at an endocrinology department in Xi'an, China. Each patient gave roughly 10 milliliters of peripheral blood, collected in an EDTA anticoagulant tube. Ficoll Paque Plus density gradient separation was used to isolate PBMCs, and no additional T cell sorting was done. An Agilent 2100 Bioanalyzer and agarose gel were used to assess RNA quality, and a NanoDrop 2000 was used to measure RNA concentration. Library generation was performed with multiplex PCR. Instrument on record: Illumina HiSeq 4000. CDR3 regions were amplified by Arm-PCR with iRepertoire HTBI primers to construct TCR beta libraries. PCR products were gel purified before sequencing. The published analysis was carried out like this. Gene usage analysis of CDR3 amino acid clonotypes relied on the 55 to 80 TRBV and more than twelve TRBJ segments identified across samples. COPE and FqMerger were used to merge the filtered high-quality paired reads into contigs. BLAST was used to align contigs to IMGT TRBV, TRBD and TRBJ reference genes, with CDR3 defined following IMGT. Any clonotype with a frequency above 0.1% was counted as a highly expanded clone. Shannon entropy served as the measure of repertoire diversity, while the Gini coefficient captured V-J evenness. Clonotypes shared by more than one individual were considered public. The public sequencing data were trimmed at Q25 with fastp and processed into clonotypes with MiXCR by TCRdb, which kept only in-frame beta chains. Rows with one shared CDR3 protein collapse into an entry with the most common genes and DNA. In this record, the V and J calls reflect TCRdb's handling and not the investigators' own analysis. A total of approximately 300,000 distinct CDR3 sequences appear in this sample, 15% to 20% of them only once. The top ten clones comprise 35% to 45% of the sample.

As to this clonotype: What antigen it recognizes has not been identified. Since a far larger clone is one base different, this is likely a read error.

The junction shows trimming of 7 bases on V and 2 bases on J, plus 14 bases between the germline ends. The CDR3 holds 14 amino acids from the cysteine to the phenylalanine. Only the CDR3 portion is preserved as DNA: 42 bases, with reading frame beginning at the first base. This sequence originates from a female donor with Graves disease. The rearranged segments are TRBV12-3 or TRBV12-4 and TRBJ2-5, and the D gene may be TRBD1, 6 bases matching. The starting material was peripheral blood mononuclear cells (PBMCs), obtained at new diagnosis, from a patient treated with antithyroid drugs. The CDR3 amino acid sequence is: CASTPVRGQETQYF. The DNA sequence reads TGTGCCAGCACGCCCGTCAGGGGACAAGAGACCCAGTACTTC.